The following is a TCR beta chain sequence with its context. Its cognate antigen has yet to be identified. No much larger clonotype is one base removed from it; base qualities were not supplied. Germline trimming: 6 bases from V, 2 bases from J; junction bases outside gene matches: 5. The cysteine opens and the phenylalanine closes a CDR3 of 14 amino acids. The read is trimmed to its CDR3 DNA, 42 bases read in frame from base 1. Via the germline V gene (reference sequence), CDR1 is MNHEY and CDR2 SMNVEV. Library prep was done by the immunoSEQ multiplex PCR assay. Rearranged TCR beta chain sequences were amplified with the hsTCRB Kit following the manufacturer's protocol. Sequencing of TCRB libraries was carried out on an Illumina MiSeq. On the study's bioinformatics: The proprietary platform of the kit vendor was used for demultiplexing, trimming and gene mapping. TCRdb stores this immuneACCESS table with in-frame sequences only. Part of the clones is absent; in the studies checked, under half of the shortfall reflects unresolved V genes, and no reason is known for the rest. That table furnishes V, J and clone size, whereas the DNA furnished D and trimming. Recorded for this sample are tens of thousands of clones; about 80% of them occurred a single time. The ten largest make up around 6.2% of the sample.

The sample comes from a study of a mutant IDH1 vaccine in newly diagnosed glioma listed by TCRdb under 2021. General notes on the study: Patients received eight vaccinations in weeks 1, 3, 5, 7, 11, 15, 19 and 23, corresponding to visits V03 through V10. Longitudinal TCRB deep sequencing was done for 25 treated patients, wherever samples were available for exploratory analyses. Before enrollment, most patients had been given radiochemotherapy with temozolomide as standard therapy, while the rest had received either radiotherapy alone or temozolomide alone. The approximately 30 treated patients were approximately 62% male and around 40% female, with a mean age of approximately 38 years. Vaccination began 4-6 weeks after radiotherapy alone, or alongside temozolomide cycles in the chemotherapy-containing groups. Six visits were used for peripheral blood collection: V03 (baseline), V05, V07, V10, V12 and V13.

Findings and caveats that apply to the study as a whole: The authors noted that analyses of patient blood samples could not be reproduced because of sample limitations. Changes in the top peripheral T cell clonotypes picked up by TCRB sequencing did not appear to be linked to pseudoprogression. Availability determined which PBMC samples were chosen for TCRB deep sequencing. Immune responses induced by the vaccine were seen in around 93% of patients across multiple MHC alleles.

The time point label on this specimen signifies: week 23, last vaccination. Every vaccine dose consisted of 300 ug of a 20-mer mutant IDH1 peptide in Montanide, administered subcutaneously together with topical imiquimod. The donors had newly diagnosed IDH1-mutant astrocytomas of WHO grade 3 or 4 that showed loss of nuclear ATRX. The samples were drawn from NOA16, a multicentre, single-arm, open-label phase I trial in Germany that tested a mutant IDH1 peptide vaccine in humans for the first time. Genomic DNA for TCRB sequencing was isolated from EDTA blood with the DNeasy Blood and Tissue Kit. The rearrangement combines TRBV27 with TRBJ2-7, and 9 junction bases match TRBD1. The sample in question was PBMCs, obtained from a glioma patient whose treatment included an IDH1 peptide vaccine. The clonotype originates from a man in his forties with glioma. The nucleotides read TGTGCCAGCAGCCCCGGGACAGGGCCCTACGAGCAGTACTTC. Its translation is CASSPGTGPYEQYF.